Listed below are T cell receptor beta chains from one sample, sequenced in a study of a mutant IDH1 vaccine in newly diagnosed glioma. Their antigen targets remain unknown. The data were produced by immunoSEQ multiplex PCR, yet TCRdb's version contains in-frame clones alone and is incomplete. Altogether tens of thousands of clones are present, roughly 79% being singletons, with the ten largest covering 9% to 14%. The sample consisted of PBMCs, taken from a glioma patient whose treatment included an IDH1 peptide vaccine. The receptors derive from a man aged 50-59 years with glioma. Each CDR3 is given without its conserved first and last residue.

v_call | cdr3_aa
TRBV7-9 | ASSLTGGVGYT
TRBV14 | ASSHGSYEQY
TRBV7-2 | ASSRGVGSGRGYT
TRBV28 | ASMTGSYEQY
TRBV19 | ASSGGVEKLF
TRBV19 | ASSFASGRARETQY
TRBV14 | ASSPGRSYEQY
TRBV19 | ASSIGAGDYEQY
TRBV5-1 | ASSLGPGSDYGYT
TRBV19 | ASSRGAEAF
TRBV9 | ASSVEVERTEAF
TRBV18 | ASSRGQGASNYGYT
TRBV6-6 | ASSYHDQPQH
TRBV5-1 | ASSLGDGRSAF
TRBV5-6 | ASSLFRGEQPQH
TRBV7-9 | ASTWTGGFTEAF
TRBV2 | ASSRGLGNQPQH
TRBV5-4 | ASSPTTSGGPSATQY
TRBV6-1 | ASRGQETYEQY
TRBV5-1 | ASSWSGSERSEKLF
TRBV2 | ASVESDNYGYT
TRBV5-1 | ASSSIGGLYQETQY
TRBV6-6 | ASLRGGWDQPQH
TRBV29-1 | SVGGGLAGGEQY
TRBV27 | ASSLSTGQPQH
TRBV4-1 | ASSQATSGAPSSYNEQF
TRBV11-3 | ASSDRGSTEAF
TRBV29-1 | SVDETYTEAF
TRBV11-3 | ASSPTGPSSYEQY
TRBV16 | ASSQSRENTIY
TRBV19 | ASSIGFQRSSNSPLH
TRBV7-9 | ASSLDGPGGEKLF
TRBV30 | AWSVDSDNQPQH
TRBV25-1 | ASSDSRAGGKYTGELF
TRBV18 | ASSPPVLAGGTQY
TRBV19 | ASRGQTCSYEQY
TRBV6-4 | ASRALGGAGGYT
TRBV28 | ASTSGTSLYEQY
TRBV18 | ASSPGQGDNQPQH
TRBV6-4 | ASSDSTGGADTQY
TRBV7-9 | ASSQGVNTEAF
TRBV28 | ASSLFGTGRGEQY
TRBV4-1 | ASSHRDRGQGHEKLF
TRBV7-9 | ASSLTGAMTEAF
TRBV11-2 | ASSQMTSNTGELF
TRBV7-9 | ASSSDLTYEQY
TRBV7-8 | ASTRGEPYEQY
TRBV5-1 | ASGPGGSYEQY
TRBV7-2 | ASSLAGAYSYEQY
TRBV6-1 | ASSGRGWDTQY